The source of this TCR beta chain is a study of blood T cell repertoires in COVID-19. Background on the study: Collection of acute and convalescent COVID-19 samples took place in the United States, Italy and Spain.

Trimming shortened V by 5 bases and J by 3 bases, and 13 bases separated the two germline ends. There are 14 residues in the CDR3. CDR1 and CDR2 (germline): MNHEY, SVGAGI. Authors' analysis steps: Reference gene primer amplification gave estimated nucleated cell counts. TCRdb keeps only in-frame clones here, not all; method: immunoSEQ multiplex PCR. V and J calls and clone size are copied from that table; D and trimming were computed from the DNA. The data contain around 700,000 clones, just under 90% of them seen just once; the ten biggest clones take up over 0.2%. Specimen: peripheral blood. The clonotype originates from a woman aged 18-35 years with acute or convalescent COVID-19. The rearrangement joins TRBV6-5 to TRBJ1-1; D is unclear. The CDR3 DNA follows: TGTGCCAGCAGTCCCTCTGCCGGGGACACTGAAGCTTTCTTT. This encodes CASSPSAGDTEAFF.